This T cell receptor beta chain was profiled in a study of blood T cell repertoires in COVID-19. Study background: COVID-19 samples from acute and convalescent phases originated in the United States, Italy and Spain. The cDNA or gDNA used as material had been derived from T cells, B-cell-depleted T cells, or PBMCs.

In the original workflow: Nucleated cell counts were estimated from reference gene primer amplification. Produced via immunoSEQ multiplex PCR; TCRdb's table is partial and in-frame only. V and J calls and clone size are copied from that table; D and trimming were computed from the DNA. The repertoire has about 27,000 clones, around 82% of them found once; the top ten carry about 1.8%. Trimming left V 3 bases short and J 4 bases short, with 7 bases between. The CDR3 runs to 14 residues. CDR1 and CDR2 (germline): MDHEN, SYDVKM. This clone showed up just a few times. Sequences were obtained from peripheral blood. The genes are TRBV28 and TRBJ1-6, with no clear D. This TCR derives from a man aged 80 or over with active or convalescent COVID-19. This CDR3 is CASSFTVYNSPLHF. The CDR3 DNA follows: TGTGCCAGCAGTTTCACAGTTTATAATTCACCCCTCCACTTT. Together with reference TRBV28 and TRBJ1-6, the CDR3 gives the full variable domain: DVKVTQSSRYLVKRTGEKVFLECVQDMDHENMFWYRQDPGLGLRLIYFSYDVKMKEKGDIPEGYSVSREKKERFSLILESASTNQTSMYLCASSFTVYNSPLHFGNGTRLTVT.